The text below deals with one T cell receptor beta chain. This specimen belongs to a study of CXCR3-negative and CXCR3-positive naive CD8 T cells. The germline CDR1 and CDR2 sequences are SQVTM and ANQGSEA. The CDR3 consists of 12 residues. Researchers prepared the TRB cDNA libraries using 5' RACE with UMI labels. TCRdb reprocessed the 5' RACE reads and stores each CDR3 protein as one record, lacking DNA. Its table records about 41,000 distinct CDR3 sequences. V usage is TRBV29-1 and J usage is TRBJ2-7. Sequences were obtained from naive CXCR3- CD8+ T cells from blood. Subset reported: CD45RO-CCR7+CD27+CD95- naive CD8+ T cells lacking CXCR3 (TNR3-). The clonotype originates from a human donor in good health. Some clones in this sample may be carry-over from other donors' samples. The chain's CDR3 is CSVEVRVFEQYF.